The clone carrying this TCR beta chain was found many times. Regions amplified from RNA transcripts were the TCR beta CDR3 regions. The TCR CDR3 was amplified in a first-round RT-PCR using the HTBI primer set. TCRdb itself ran the multiplex PCR reads through MiXCR, one entry per CDR3 protein. This table has about 570,000 distinct CDR3 sequences, about 43% appearing once. The data belong to a study of T cells in Graves' hyperthyroidism and ophthalmopathy. Looked up from germline, CDR1 is DFQATT and CDR2 is SNEGSKA (reference sequence). V was cut by 6 bases and J by 4 bases, with 16 bases left in between. CDR3 size: 13 residues.

The source of this sequence is an adult woman with Graves' disease, either hyperthyroidism or ophthalmopathy (not recorded which). The chain employs TRBV20-1 and TRBJ2-7, with D tentatively TRBD1 (6 bases). Sequenced input: peripheral blood or thyroid tissue (not recorded which). CDR3 DNA: TGCAGTGCGAGATGGGACACAGGATACGAGCAGTACTTC. It yields the protein CSARWDTGYEQYF.